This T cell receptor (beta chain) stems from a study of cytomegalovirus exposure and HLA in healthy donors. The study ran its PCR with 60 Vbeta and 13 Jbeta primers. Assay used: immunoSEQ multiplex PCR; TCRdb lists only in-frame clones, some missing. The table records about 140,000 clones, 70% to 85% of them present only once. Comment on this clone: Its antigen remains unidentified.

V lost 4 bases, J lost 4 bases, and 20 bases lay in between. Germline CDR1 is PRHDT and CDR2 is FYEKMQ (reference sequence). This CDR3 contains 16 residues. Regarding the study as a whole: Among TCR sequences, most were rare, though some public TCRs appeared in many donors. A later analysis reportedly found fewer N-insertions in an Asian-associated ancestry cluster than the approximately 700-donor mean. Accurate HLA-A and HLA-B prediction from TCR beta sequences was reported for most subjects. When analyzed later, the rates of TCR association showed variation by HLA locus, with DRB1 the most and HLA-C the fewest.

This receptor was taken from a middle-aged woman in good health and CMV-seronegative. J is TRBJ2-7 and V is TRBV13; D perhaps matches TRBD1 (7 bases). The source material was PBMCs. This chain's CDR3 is CASSSVGGQLTYEQYF. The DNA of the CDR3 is TGTGCCAGCAGCTCTGTGGGGGGACAGCTAACGTACGAGCAGTACTTC.